This passage covers 8 T cell receptor beta chains from one sample sequenced in a study of vaccination effects on CD4 cells after COVID-19. Antigen-specific CD4+ T cells were first expanded with viral peptide pools by the ViraFEST assay and only then sequenced. Isolation of CD4+ T cells took place after less than twelve days of culture. The person was diagnosed with PCR-confirmed SARS-CoV-2 infection between March and December 2020. Generated by immunoSEQ multiplex PCR, the TCRdb table keeps only in-frame clones and is missing some. The data hold fewer than 90,000 clones, with around 70% observed a single time. For these TCRs, the target antigens are not known. Material: CD4+ T cells from PBMCs cultured with HIV peptides, obtained before COVID-19 vaccination. Subset in this sample: HIV-1 Nef peptide pool negative control/reference culture. Receptors were obtained from a human donor who had a prior SARS-CoV-2 infection.

The rearrangement joins TRBV12-5 to TRBJ2-2; 8 bases map to TRBD2. This CDR3 is 15 amino acids long. Per the germline V gene, CDR1 is LGHNT and CDR2 is FRNRAP. V was clipped by 6 bases and J by 1 base; unmatched bases: 4. This chain's CDR3 is CASGGRVGNTGELFF. The CDR3 DNA sequence: TGTGCTAGTGGCGGGAGGGTCGGGAACACCGGGGAGCTGTTTTTT.

The chain uses TRBV27 and TRBJ2-7; D gene uncertain. The germline V and J ends were trimmed by 3 bases and 1 base, with 10 bases remaining between them. The CDR3 loop spans 14 amino acids. Germline CDR1 is MNHEY and CDR2 is SMNVEV (reference sequence). The CDR3 is CASSFKAQSYEQYF. CDR3 DNA sequence: TGTGCCAGCAGTTTTAAAGCCCAATCCTACGAGCAGTACTTC.

This clone was seen a single time. This chain uses TRBV28 with TRBJ1-5; D is undetermined. The germline V gene encodes CDR1 MDHEN and CDR2 SYDVKM. Between the trimmed V and J ends, which lost 6 bases and 3 bases, there was a span of 12 bases. The CDR3 is 14 residues long. As DNA, the CDR3 is TGTGCCAGCAGGAAAGAAAGTTACAATCAGCCCCAGCATTTT. Amino acids: CASRKESYNQPQHF. The entire variable domain, with the rest obtained from reference TRBV28 and TRBJ1-5, is as follows: DVKVTQSSRYLVKRTGEKVFLECVQDMDHENMFWYRQDPGLGLRLIYFSYDVKMKEKGDIPEGYSVSREKKERFSLILESASTNQTSMYLCASRKESYNQPQHFGDGTRLSIL.

The chain recombines TRBV7-9 with TRBJ1-1; the match to TRBD1 covers 7 bases. The CDR3 sequence is 13 residues long. J was trimmed by 8 bases and V by 3 bases; bases with no gene match: 6. The germline V gene encodes CDR1 SEHNR and CDR2 FQNEAQ (reference sequence). This CDR3 is CASSFNRDREAFF. The CDR3 DNA sequence: TGTGCCAGCAGCTTCAACAGGGACAGAGAAGCTTTCTTT.

This clone came up a few times. The chain combines TRBV11-3 with TRBJ2-1; D unclear. V lost 4 bases to trimming and J lost 0 bases, with 7 bases between them. The CDR3 loop spans 14 amino acids. CDR1 and CDR2 (germline): SGHNT, YENEEA. CDR3 bases: TGTGCCAGCAGCTCCGGAAACTCCTACAATGAGCAGTTCTTC. Amino acids: CASSSGNSYNEQFF. The variable domain in full, completed from reference TRBV11-3 and TRBJ2-1, reads EAGVVQSPRYKIIEKKQPVAFWCNPISGHNTLYWYLQNLGQGPELLIRYENEEAVDDSQLPKDRFSAERLKGVDSTLKIQPAELGDSAVYLCASSSGNSYNEQFFGPGTRLTVL.

The CDR3 DNA follows: TGTGCCAGCAGCCGAAGGGGGACTAGCGGATCCTACGAGCAGTACTTC. Amino acids: CASSRRGTSGSYEQYF. The chain joins TRBV3-1 (or the pseudogene TRBV3-2) to TRBJ2-7, with 11 positions matching TRBD2. The junction had 6 bases not matched to a gene; V was cut back by 4 bases and J by 1 base. Per germline, CDR1 LGHDT and CDR2 YNNKEL (reference sequence). CDR3 length equals 16 residues.

This clone was detected a few times. The chain carries TRBV7-8 and TRBJ1-2; tentatively, D is TRBD1 (6 bases). The CDR3 runs 18 residues. Germline CDR1 SGHVS, CDR2 FQNEAQ. The ends were cut back, 5 bases at V and 2 bases at J, with 24 bases in the middle. DNA of the CDR3: TGTGCCAGCAGCAGTGACAGGTTGGGCCTTATTAGGAACTATGGCTACACCTTC. Translated, it gives CASSSDRLGLIRNYGYTF.

The chain has TRBV18 and TRBJ1-2; unclear D gene. The germline gives CDR1 KGHSH, CDR2 LQKENI. There are 14 residues in the CDR3. The V and J ends lost 3 bases and 4 bases respectively, with 12 bases between them. CDR3 amino acids: CASSPFVQSYGYTF. CDR3 DNA: TGTGCCAGCTCACCCTTTGTCCAGAGCTATGGCTACACCTTC.